These T cell receptor beta chains were read from a single sample in a study of shared clonotypes between healthy human individuals. Here immunoSEQ multiplex PCR was the method, and the copy in TCRdb shows in-frame clones only, minus some. The table includes over a million clones, approximately 80% detected once. Material for sequencing was memory CD4+ T cells from PBMCs. All receptors derive from a man in his late teens or twenties in good health. Some clones in this sample may be carry-over from other donors' samples. Both conserved end residues are part of each CDR3. Expanded clones are given a class, and other clones once, few, many or no size at all.

14	TRBV5-1	-	TRBJ2-5	CASSLGHAQETQYF
15	TRBV5-6	-	TRBJ2-3	CASSFEVAGGDTQYF
18	TRBV18	-	TRBJ1-2	CASSPRGAGEIPNYGYTF
14	TRBV15	-	TRBJ2-7	CATSPTGRFYEQYF
14	TRBV6-6	-	TRBJ1-5	CASRVGGSNQPQHF
12	TRBV4-1	once	TRBJ2-2	CASSPLGGELFF
19	TRBV5-1	-	TRBJ2-4	CASSPLAGLAGGAGNIQYF
15	TRBV4-2	-	TRBJ1-2	CASSQDQARVGGYTF
14	TRBV13	-	TRBJ1-1	CASSQGYYNTEAFF
21	TRBV5-1	once	TRBJ2-5	CASSSHPVGAGTSGQQETQYF
14	TRBV9	once	TRBJ1-5	CASSKTGGDQPQHF
15	TRBV7-9	-	TRBJ1-4	CASSSRSGPNEKLFF
15	TRBV10-1	-	TRBJ2-1	CASSLTSGRHNEQFF
15	TRBV14	-	TRBJ2-2	CASSQKGPYTGELFF
14	TRBV2	-	TRBJ2-4	CASSSPGAKNIQYF